Presented here are 12 T cell receptor beta chains from one specimen sequenced in a study of cytomegalovirus exposure and HLA in healthy donors. Researchers ran the PCR with 60 Vbeta and 13 Jbeta primers. Profiling relied on immunoSEQ multiplex PCR, and the TCRdb table lists in-frame clones only, not all of them. The data hold over 55,000 clones, with 87% observed a single time. Sequencing used PBMCs. Receptor source: a man between 18 and 29 years old in good health and CMV-seronegative.

J is TRBJ1-2 and V is TRBV27; unclear D gene. The length of the CDR3 is 13 residues. V lost 0 bases, J lost 2 bases, and 4 bases lay in between. Germline loops: CDR1 MNHEY, CDR2 SMNVEV (reference sequence). The DNA of the CDR3 is TGTGCCAGCAGTTTATCAGAGAACTATGGCTACACCTTC. This translates into CASSLSENYGYTF.

The chain carries TRBV30 and TRBJ2-5; 10 bases are shared with TRBD1. With the DNA end fitting TRBJ2-7 better, the J assignment may be wrong. Looked up from germline, CDR1 is GTSNPN and CDR2 is SVGIG (reference sequence). The CDR3 consists of 17 residues. The CDR3 DNA is TGTGCCTGGAGTCCTCACGGGACAGGGGAAGTTGTCTACGAGCAGTACTTC. It translates to CAWSPHGTGEVVYEQYF.

The genes are TRBV5-1 and TRBJ1-2; 8 nucleotides match TRBD1. The CDR3 is 12 residues long. Trimming cost V 3 bases and J 8 bases; bases outside gene matches: 3. The germline CDR1 and CDR2 sequences are SGHRS and YFSETQ. The CDR3 sequence is CASSWDRSGYTF. The CDR3 DNA is TGCGCCAGCAGCTGGGACAGGTCGGGCTACACCTTC.

The chain employs TRBV9 and TRBJ1-1, with no clear D. From germline, CDR1 is SGDLS and CDR2 YYNGEE. Trimming stripped 0 bases from V and 5 bases from J, with 11 bases between. The CDR3 contains 14 residues. CDR3: CASSVGPSGTEAFF. For the CDR3, the DNA is TGTGCCAGCAGCGTAGGGCCATCAGGAACTGAAGCTTTCTTT.

This chain connects TRBV6-5 to TRBJ2-7, with 11 bases identical to TRBD2. Germline V gene data show CDR1 as MNHEY and CDR2 as SVGAGI. CDR3 length: 15 amino acids. The junction had 3 bases not matched to a gene; V was cut back by 4 bases and J by 1 base. CDR3: CASSSASGGSYEQYF. The DNA for the CDR3 is TGTGCCAGCAGTTCGGCTAGCGGGGGGTCCTACGAGCAGTACTTC.

Details on this clone: This CDR3 is missing its conserved last phenylalanine or tryptophan, likely due to a read error. The CDR3 bases are TGCAGCGTCTGGACAGGGGCGGTAGAGGGCTACACCTCC. Protein sequence: CSVWTGAVEGYTS. This chain connects TRBV29-1 to TRBJ1-2; 9 bases map to TRBD1. This CDR3 has 13 residues. CDR1 and CDR2 (germline): SQVTM, ANQGSEA. With 6 bases clipped from V and 8 bases from J, the junction kept 10 bases outside the gene matches.

The chain combines TRBV7-9 with TRBJ2-7, with D perhaps matching TRBD1 (7 bases). V lost 0 bases and J lost 3, with 12 bases in between. CDR1 is SEHNR, CDR2 FQNEAQ, per germline (reference sequence). The CDR3 totals 15 residues. The CDR3 bases are TGTGCCAGCAGCTTAGCGGAGGGGGCCCTCTACGAGCAGTACTTC. It is translated as CASSLAEGALYEQYF.

This clone has just one count. The chain uses TRBV30 and TRBJ1-5; D is unclear. Germline CDR1 is GTSNPN and CDR2 is SVGIG (reference sequence). Trimming stripped 2 bases from V and 6 bases from J, with 11 bases between. The CDR3 contains 13 residues. CDR3 loop: CAWSPGSPQPQHF. The CDR3 coding sequence is TGTGCCTGGAGTCCCGGGTCCCCTCAGCCCCAGCATTTT.

The chain couples TRBV5-6 to TRBJ2-2; 7 bases fit TRBD1. This CDR3 contains 16 residues. Trimming at V came to 4 bases and at J to 0 bases, leaving 6 bases not matched to a gene. Per the germline V gene, CDR1 is SGHDT and CDR2 is YYEEEE. The CDR3 region has the DNA TGTGCCAGCAGCCGATGGGACAGTCCGAACACCGGGGAGCTGTTTTTT. Its translation: CASSRWDSPNTGELFF. Full variable domain (outside the CDR3, taken from reference TRBV5-6 and TRBJ2-2): DAGVTQSPTHLIKTRGQQVTLRCSPKSGHDTVSWYQQALGQGPQFIFQYYEEEERQRGNFPDRFSGHQFPNYSSELNVNALLLGDSALYLCASSRWDSPNTGELFFGEGSRLTVL.

The chain couples TRBV20-1 to TRBJ2-5; D might be TRBD1 (5 bases). Trimming took off 6 bases at V and 5 bases at J, with 10 bases between the two ends. The length of the CDR3 is 11 residues. Per the germline V gene, CDR1 is DFQATT and CDR2 is SNEGSKA (reference sequence). The CDR3 protein is CSAGWGETQYF. DNA of the CDR3: TGCAGTGCAGGATGGGGCGAGACCCAGTACTTC.

This chain links TRBV27 with TRBJ1-1; no clear D. V lost 4 bases to trimming and J lost 1 base, with 10 bases between them. From germline, CDR1 is MNHEY and CDR2 SMNVEV (reference sequence). The CDR3 contains 14 residues. CDR3 nucleotide sequence: TGTGCCAGCAGTTCCGACACAGCGAACACTGAAGCTTTCTTT. It encodes CASSSDTANTEAFF.

A note on this clone: One junction end does not reproduce the germline sequence, and a read error may be involved. The chain is built from TRBV13 and TRBJ1-1; 10 bases fit TRBD1. The CDR3 spans 15 residues. Germline V gene lookup returns CDR1 PRHDT and CDR2 FYEKMQ (reference sequence). The DNA of the CDR3 is TGTGCCAGCAGCCCCTGGGGACAGGGGAACGCTGAAGCTTTCTTT. It specifies CASSPWGQGNAEAFF.